A selection of T cell receptor beta chains follows, all from one sample in a study of cytomegalovirus exposure and HLA in healthy donors. Clones were read by immunoSEQ multiplex PCR, and TCRdb kept only the in-frame ones, dropping some. The sample has roughly 200,000 clones, almost 85% seen once. Sequences were obtained from PBMCs. These receptors originate from a woman aged 45 to 65 in good health and CMV-seronegative. The CDR3 runs from the conserved cysteine through the conserved F or W. Fields, in order: D gene, V gene, clone size, J gene, CDR3 length, CDR3 DNA, CDR3 protein. A D gene is named only where the DNA matches it firmly. Clone size is not always given. Where it is, it says once, few, many or a class for expanded clones.

D gene: TRBD1
V gene: TRBV16
clone size: .
J gene: TRBJ1-2
CDR3 length: 15
CDR3 DNA: TGTGCCAGCAGCCAAGGCGGACAGGGGAACTATGGCTACACCTTC
CDR3 protein: CASSQGGQGNYGYTF

D gene: .
V gene: TRBV9
clone size: .
J gene: TRBJ1-1
CDR3 length: 15
CDR3 DNA: TGTGCCAGCAGCCCCCAATACAGGGTCGGCACTGAAGCTTTCTTT
CDR3 protein: CASSPQYRVGTEAFF

D gene: .
V gene: TRBV2
clone size: once
J gene: TRBJ1-2
CDR3 length: 12
CDR3 DNA: TGTGCCAGCAGACAGGGTTATGATGGCTACACCTTC
CDR3 protein: CASRQGYDGYTF

D gene: TRBD1
V gene: TRBV6-4
clone size: .
J gene: TRBJ1-2
CDR3 length: 14
CDR3 DNA: TGTGCCAGCAGTGCGACCGGGACAGGGTTTGGCTACACCTTC
CDR3 protein: CASSATGTGFGYTF

D gene: .
V gene: TRBV30
clone size: .
J gene: TRBJ2-7
CDR3 length: 13
CDR3 DNA: TGTGCCTGGAGTGAGGGACATACCCACGAGCAGTACTTC
CDR3 protein: CAWSEGHTHEQYF

D gene: TRBD1
V gene: TRBV27
clone size: .
J gene: TRBJ2-7
CDR3 length: 13
CDR3 DNA: TGTGCCAGCGGACAGGGGACCCCCTACGAGCAGTACTTC
CDR3 protein: CASGQGTPYEQYF

D gene: .
V gene: TRBV4-3
clone size: few
J gene: TRBJ1-1
CDR3 length: 15
CDR3 DNA: TGCGCCAGCAGCCAAGATTCAGGGATGAACACTGAAGCTTTCTTT
CDR3 protein: CASSQDSGMNTEAFF

D gene: .
V gene: TRBV4-3
clone size: few
J gene: TRBJ2-2
CDR3 length: 16
CDR3 DNA: TGCGCCAGCAGCCAAGAGGGAGGACAGAACACCGGGGAGCTGTTTTTT
CDR3 protein: CASSQEGGQNTGELFF

D gene: .
V gene: TRBV18
clone size: .
J gene: TRBJ2-2
CDR3 length: 17
CDR3 DNA: TGTGCCAGCTCACCTCGATCGCTGGGACAGAACACCGGGGAGCTGTTTTTT
CDR3 protein: CASSPRSLGQNTGELFF

D gene: TRBD1
V gene: TRBV4-3
clone size: .
J gene: TRBJ1-4
CDR3 length: 14
CDR3 DNA: TGCGCCAGCAGCCGGACAGGGGGCAATGAAAAACTGTTTTTT
CDR3 protein: CASSRTGGNEKLFF

D gene: TRBD1
V gene: TRBV2
clone size: few
J gene: TRBJ1-3
CDR3 length: 15
CDR3 DNA: TGTGCCAGCACCCTGGGACAGGGCGCTGGAAACACCATATATTTT
CDR3 protein: CASTLGQGAGNTIYF

D gene: TRBD1
V gene: TRBV28
clone size: .
J gene: TRBJ2-1
CDR3 length: 15
CDR3 DNA: TGTGCCAGCAGCTCTCGAGGGACAGGGGGCAATGAGCAGTTCTTC
CDR3 protein: CASSSRGTGGNEQFF

D gene: .
V gene: TRBV7-9
clone size: once
J gene: TRBJ2-5
CDR3 length: 15
CDR3 DNA: TGTTCCAGCAGCTTAGCGCTGGGAGAAGGGGAGACCCAGTACTTC
CDR3 protein: CSSSLALGEGETQYF

D gene: TRBD1
V gene: TRBV7-9
clone size: .
J gene: TRBJ1-2
CDR3 length: 14
CDR3 DNA: TGTGCCAGCAGCTTAGTGGACAGGGCCGGTGGCTACACCTTC
CDR3 protein: CASSLVDRAGGYTF

D gene: .
V gene: TRBV9
clone size: .
J gene: TRBJ1-2
CDR3 length: 14
CDR3 DNA: TGTGCCAGCAGCTCCCGGACAGTTAACTATGGCTACACCTTC
CDR3 protein: CASSSRTVNYGYTF

D gene: TRBD1
V gene: TRBV5-4
clone size: .
J gene: TRBJ2-5
CDR3 length: 17
CDR3 DNA: TGTGCCAGCAGCCCGACTCCGGGACAGGGGTTTCTCGAGACCCAGTACTTC
CDR3 protein: CASSPTPGQGFLETQYF

D gene: .
V gene: TRBV7-9
clone size: .
J gene: TRBJ2-7
CDR3 length: 13
CDR3 DNA: TGTGCCAGCAGCTTCACCGGGACCTACGAGCAGTACTTC
CDR3 protein: CASSFTGTYEQYF

D gene: .
V gene: TRBV7-3
clone size: .
J gene: TRBJ1-5
CDR3 length: 16
CDR3 DNA: TGTGCCAACGAAGACAGGCCGGTTGTTCGTAATCAGCCCCAGCATTTT
CDR3 protein: CANEDRPVVRNQPQHF

D gene: TRBD2
V gene: TRBV9
clone size: .
J gene: TRBJ2-3
CDR3 length: 16
CDR3 DNA: TGTGCCAGCAGCGCACTAACTAGCGCGGGGACAGATACGCAGTATTTT
CDR3 protein: CASSALTSAGTDTQYF

D gene: .
V gene: TRBV5-8
clone size: .
J gene: TRBJ1-2
CDR3 length: 13
CDR3 DNA: TGTGCCAGCAGCTTGGATAGGGAGGACGGCTACACCTTC
CDR3 protein: CASSLDREDGYTF

D gene: .
V gene: TRBV28
clone size: few
J gene: TRBJ1-2
CDR3 length: 11
CDR3 DNA: TGTGCCAGCAGCGCCTCGGTTGGCTACACCTTC
CDR3 protein: CASSASVGYTF

D gene: TRBD1
V gene: TRBV28
clone size: .
J gene: TRBJ2-1
CDR3 length: 16
CDR3 DNA: TGTGCCAGCAGTCCCCCCGACGGGACAGGGTACAATGAGCAGTTCTTC
CDR3 protein: CASSPPDGTGYNEQFF

D gene: TRBD2
V gene: TRBV10-3
clone size: .
J gene: TRBJ2-7
CDR3 length: 14
CDR3 DNA: TGTGCCATCAGTGAAAGCGGGGGGACCTACGAGCAGTACTTC
CDR3 protein: CAISESGGTYEQYF

D gene: .
V gene: TRBV29-1
clone size: .
J gene: TRBJ1-2
CDR3 length: 14
CDR3 DNA: TGCAGCGTTGTCCCGGACTCAAATAACTATGGCTACACCTTC
CDR3 protein: CSVVPDSNNYGYTF

D gene: TRBD1
V gene: TRBV6-6
clone size: .
J gene: TRBJ1-2
CDR3 length: 13
CDR3 DNA: TGTGCCAGCAGACCGGGACAGGGCTTTGGCTACACCTTC
CDR3 protein: CASRPGQGFGYTF

D gene: TRBD2
V gene: TRBV6-5
clone size: .
J gene: TRBJ2-5
CDR3 length: 16
CDR3 DNA: TGTGCCAGCAGTTACTCCGGACTAGCGGGGGACCGGGTCCAGTACTTC
CDR3 protein: CASSYSGLAGDRVQYF

D gene: TRBD1
V gene: TRBV30
clone size: .
J gene: TRBJ1-2
CDR3 length: 13
CDR3 DNA: TGTGCCTGGAACAGGGGAATAAGCTATGGCTACACCTTC
CDR3 protein: CAWNRGISYGYTF

D gene: TRBD2
V gene: TRBV4-2
clone size: .
J gene: TRBJ2-5
CDR3 length: 16
CDR3 DNA: TGTGCCAGCAGCCAAGGAGGTGGGGGGGGACAAGAGACCCAGTACTTC
CDR3 protein: CASSQGGGGGQETQYF

D gene: .
V gene: TRBV14
clone size: .
J gene: TRBJ2-3
CDR3 length: 15
CDR3 DNA: TGTGCCAGCAGCCAAGGGTGGGGCCGCACAGATACGCAGTATTTT
CDR3 protein: CASSQGWGRTDTQYF

D gene: .
V gene: TRBV19
clone size: few
J gene: TRBJ1-1
CDR3 length: 13
CDR3 DNA: TGTGCCAGCAAGGAACAGTTGAACACTGAAGCTTTCTTT
CDR3 protein: CASKEQLNTEAFF

D gene: TRBD2
V gene: TRBV18
clone size: .
J gene: TRBJ2-1
CDR3 length: 13
CDR3 DNA: TGTGCCAGCTCACCAGCGGGGAGGGGCGAGCAGTTCTTC
CDR3 protein: CASSPAGRGEQFF

D gene: .
V gene: TRBV7-2
clone size: .
J gene: TRBJ1-1
CDR3 length: 16
CDR3 DNA: TGTGCCAGCAGCTTAGCCCCCCTGGGCGCGAACACTGAAGCTTTCTTT
CDR3 protein: CASSLAPLGANTEAFF

D gene: .
V gene: TRBV28
clone size: .
J gene: TRBJ1-2
CDR3 length: 18
CDR3 DNA: TGTGCCAGCAGTGTATTCGTAACGAACAAGCCCTCAGGCTATGGCTACACCTTC
CDR3 protein: CASSVFVTNKPSGYGYTF

D gene: .
V gene: TRBV7-6
clone size: .
J gene: TRBJ2-5
CDR3 length: 15
CDR3 DNA: TGTGCCAGCAGCTTTCTTCCGGGGGGCAGCCAGACCCAGTACTTC
CDR3 protein: CASSFLPGGSQTQYF

D gene: .
V gene: TRBV2
clone size: .
J gene: TRBJ2-7
CDR3 length: 12
CDR3 DNA: TGTGCCAGCAGTTATGGCGGTGGAGAGCAGTACTTC
CDR3 protein: CASSYGGGEQYF

D gene: .
V gene: TRBV7-2
clone size: .
J gene: TRBJ2-3
CDR3 length: 15
CDR3 DNA: TGTGCCAGCAGCTTAGGGGGGGGCGGACCAGATACGCAGTATTTT
CDR3 protein: CASSLGGGGPDTQYF

D gene: .
V gene: TRBV5-4
clone size: once
J gene: TRBJ2-3
CDR3 length: 16
CDR3 DNA: TGTGCCAGCAGCTTGATATGGGGGCCTAGCACAGATACGCAGTATTTT
CDR3 protein: CASSLIWGPSTDTQYF

D gene: .
V gene: TRBV10-3
clone size: .
J gene: TRBJ1-1
CDR3 length: 16
CDR3 DNA: TGTGCCGGGTTTGGGGGGGCAGGGAGGTTCTACACTGAAGCTTTCTTT
CDR3 protein: CAGFGGAGRFYTEAFF

D gene: .
V gene: TRBV10-3
clone size: .
J gene: TRBJ2-1
CDR3 length: 16
CDR3 DNA: TGTGCCATCAGGGATTTGGCGGGGGCCTCCTACAATGAGCAGTTCTTC
CDR3 protein: CAIRDLAGASYNEQFF

D gene: TRBD2
V gene: TRBV7-2
clone size: .
J gene: TRBJ2-7
CDR3 length: 17
CDR3 DNA: TGTGCCAGCAGCTTAGTACCTAGCGGGGCCGAATCCTACGAGCAGTACTTC
CDR3 protein: CASSLVPSGAESYEQYF

D gene: .
V gene: TRBV7-9
clone size: .
J gene: TRBJ2-7
CDR3 length: 12
CDR3 DNA: TGTGCCAGCAGCTATGCGGGTTACGAGCAGTACTTC
CDR3 protein: CASSYAGYEQYF

D gene: .
V gene: TRBV27
clone size: .
J gene: TRBJ2-2
CDR3 length: 21
CDR3 DNA: TGTGCCAGCAGTTGGCAACCCATGTTTATCCAGGACAGCCAGAACACCGGGGAGCTGTTTTTT
CDR3 protein: CASSWQPMFIQDSQNTGELFF

D gene: TRBD1
V gene: TRBV6-5
clone size: .
J gene: TRBJ1-3
CDR3 length: 15
CDR3 DNA: TGTGCCAGCAGTTCGACAGGGAGCTCTGGAAACACCATATATTTT
CDR3 protein: CASSSTGSSGNTIYF

D gene: .
V gene: TRBV18
clone size: .
J gene: TRBJ2-2
CDR3 length: 16
CDR3 DNA: TGTGCCAGCTCATCCCGGGTAGCGGAGAACACCGGGGAGCTGTTTTTT
CDR3 protein: CASSSRVAENTGELFF

D gene: .
V gene: TRBV10-3
clone size: few
J gene: TRBJ2-6
CDR3 length: 17
CDR3 DNA: TGTGCCATCTCCGCGGAGGGCGCCACGGGGGGGGCCAACGTCCTGACTTTC
CDR3 protein: CAISAEGATGGANVLTF

D gene: .
V gene: TRBV5-4
clone size: .
J gene: TRBJ1-3
CDR3 length: 14
CDR3 DNA: TGTGCCAGCAGCTTGGGCAGCTCTGGAAACACCATATATTTT
CDR3 protein: CASSLGSSGNTIYF

D gene: TRBD1
V gene: TRBV2
clone size: .
J gene: TRBJ2-3
CDR3 length: 13
CDR3 DNA: TGTGCCAGCGGGGGACAGCTCGCAGATACGCAGTATTTT
CDR3 protein: CASGGQLADTQYF

D gene: .
V gene: TRBV28
clone size: .
J gene: TRBJ2-1
CDR3 length: 13
CDR3 DNA: TGTGCCAGCAGTTTGGGGGGGCGCAAGGGGCAGTTCTTC
CDR3 protein: CASSLGGRKGQFF

D gene: TRBD2
V gene: TRBV30
clone size: .
J gene: TRBJ2-7
CDR3 length: 14
CDR3 DNA: TGTGCCTACACAATAGCGGGAGGGCCCTACGAGCAGTACTTC
CDR3 protein: CAYTIAGGPYEQYF

D gene: .
V gene: TRBV5-1
clone size: .
J gene: TRBJ1-1
CDR3 length: 13
CDR3 DNA: TGCGCCAGCAGCACACAGGGTAACACTGAAGCTTTCTTT
CDR3 protein: CASSTQGNTEAFF

D gene: .
V gene: TRBV19
clone size: .
J gene: TRBJ1-1
CDR3 length: 13
CDR3 DNA: TGTGCCAGTAGTACAAACAAGAACACTGAAGCTTTCTTT
CDR3 protein: CASSTNKNTEAFF

D gene: TRBD1
V gene: TRBV6-5
clone size: once
J gene: TRBJ2-2
CDR3 length: 15
CDR3 DNA: TGTGCCAGCAGTTCCCCGACAGGGGTCGCCGGGGAGCTGTTTTTT
CDR3 protein: CASSSPTGVAGELFF

D gene: TRBD1
V gene: TRBV6-6
clone size: .
J gene: TRBJ1-2
CDR3 length: 13
CDR3 DNA: TGTGCCAGCAGTTTGACAGGGGGTGGAGGCTACACCTTC
CDR3 protein: CASSLTGGGGYTF